The 17 T cell receptor beta chains reported below all come from one sample, sequenced in a study of T cell responses to AZD1222 COVID-19 vaccine. The data were produced by immunoSEQ multiplex PCR, yet TCRdb's version contains in-frame clones alone and is incomplete. The data hold 150,000 or so clones, with around 90% observed a single time. This material consisted of peripheral blood, taken on day 0 of AZD1222 vaccination. These receptors all stem from an adult in good health.

The V gene is TRBV18, the J gene TRBJ1-2, with 7 bases aligning to TRBD1. Germline V gene lookup returns CDR1 KGHSH and CDR2 LQKENI. V lost 3 bases and J lost 4; bases outside the gene matches: 5. The CDR3 contains 14 residues. The CDR3 loop reads CASSPGGQAYGYTF. For the CDR3, the DNA is TGTGCCAGCTCACCGGGTGGACAGGCCTATGGCTACACCTTC.

The V call is TRBV19, the J call TRBJ2-1; D remains ambiguous. The CDR3 sequence is 15 residues long. The germline V and J ends were trimmed by 3 bases and 0 bases, with 9 bases remaining between them. CDR1 is LNHDA, CDR2 SQIVND, per germline (reference sequence). As DNA, the CDR3 is TGTGCCAGTAGTATCATACAGAGCTCCTACAATGAGCAGTTCTTC. Translation: CASSIIQSSYNEQFF.

The chain is built from TRBV7-8 and TRBJ1-2; D is uncertain. Germline values: CDR1 SGHVS, CDR2 FQNEAQ. V lost 3 bases to trimming and J lost 3 bases, with 8 bases between them. The CDR3 loop spans 13 amino acids. This CDR3 is CASSFPVYYGYTF. CDR3 DNA sequence: TGTGCCAGCAGCTTCCCTGTTTACTATGGCTACACCTTC.

This clone was found a few times. The genes are TRBV7-8 and TRBJ1-6; TRBD1 is a possible D gene (6 bases). Germline-derived CDR1 and CDR2 are SGHVS and FQNEAQ. The ends were cut back, 2 bases at V and 6 bases at J, with 8 bases in the middle. CDR3 length: 14 residues. CDR3 residues: CASSLRQANSPLHF. The DNA of the CDR3 is TGTGCCAGCAGCTTAAGACAGGCTAATTCACCCCTCCACTTT. Using reference TRBV7-8 and TRBJ1-6 for the parts outside the CDR3, the full variable domain is GAGVSQSPRYKVAKRGQDVALRCDPISGHVSLFWYQQALGQGPEFLTYFQNEAQLDKSGLPSDRFFAERPEGSVSTLKIQRTQQEDSAVYLCASSLRQANSPLHFGNGTRLTVT.

This chain links TRBV3-1 (or the pseudogene TRBV3-2) with TRBJ1-1; D is perhaps TRBD1 (5 bases). This CDR3 has 12 residues. The ends were cut back, 0 bases at V and 9 bases at J, with 8 bases in the middle. Germline CDR1 reads LGHDT; CDR2 reads YNNKEL (reference sequence). The CDR3 is CASSQEDSQAFF. DNA of the CDR3: TGTGCCAGCAGCCAAGAAGACAGCCAAGCTTTCTTT.

V and J are TRBV19 and TRBJ2-2; a weak D match, TRBD2 (7 bases). Trimming left V 1 base short and J 9 bases short, with 15 bases between. Germline CDR1 LNHDA, CDR2 SQIVND (reference sequence). CDR3 length: 15 residues. The CDR3 loop is CASSIGGGGDRELFF. The DNA for the CDR3 is TGTGCCAGTAGTATAGGTGGAGGGGGGGACCGGGAGCTGTTTTTT. The full variable domain, in which reference TRBV19 and TRBJ2-2 provide the parts outside the CDR3, is DGGITQSPKYLFRKEGQNVTLSCEQNLNHDAMYWYRQDPGQGLRLIYYSQIVNDFQKGDIAEGYSVSREKKESFPLTVTSAQKNPTAFYLCASSIGGGGDRELFFGEGSRLTVL.

There are a few counts of this clone. The chain employs TRBV7-8 and TRBJ1-1; tentatively, D is TRBD1 (5 bases). The V end lost 1 base, the J end lost 0 bases, and 12 bases lay between the germline ends. Germline CDR1 reads SGHVS; CDR2 reads FQNEAQ. The CDR3 loop spans 16 amino acids. CDR3 protein: CASSLVSAGLNTEAFF. CDR3 DNA sequence: TGTGCCAGCAGCTTAGTTTCGGCAGGGCTGAACACTGAAGCTTTCTTT.

The CDR3 nucleotides read TGTGCCAGCAGCTTAGGGTTTGGACAGGGGCTAAACATTCAGTACTTC. Translating it yields CASSLGFGQGLNIQYF. The chain combines TRBV13 with TRBJ2-4, with TRBD1 matching 9 bases. The CDR3 consists of 16 residues. Germline V CDR1 and CDR2: PRHDT, FYEKMQ (reference sequence). The trim removed 0 bases at V and 6 bases at J, leaving 6 bases unmatched. Full variable domain (outside the CDR3, taken from reference TRBV13 and TRBJ2-4): AAGVIQSPRHLIKEKRETATLKCYPIPRHDTVYWYQQGPGQDPQFLISFYEKMQSDKGSIPDRFSAQQFSDYHSELNMSSLELGDSALYFCASSLGFGQGLNIQYFGAGTRLSVL.

The sample holds one count of this clone. The V and J genes are TRBV14 and TRBJ2-2, with 10 bases fitting TRBD2. V was pared by 4 bases and J by 6 bases, with 5 bases of the junction left unmatched. Germline CDR1 and CDR2: SGHDN and FVKESK. The length of the CDR3 is 15 residues. The CDR3 DNA follows: TGTGCCAGCAGCCCTCCAAGCGGGGGGGCCGGGGAGCTGTTTTTT. Translating it yields CASSPPSGGAGELFF.

Turning to this clone: The junction shows a germline mismatch at one end, possibly a read error. This chain links TRBV6-5 with TRBJ1-2; D ambiguous. Germline V gene sequence: CDR1 MNHEY, CDR2 SVGAGI. The length of the CDR3 is 11 residues. CDR3 sequence reads: CASSRYNDYAF. The CDR3 bases are TGTGCCAGCAGCCGCTACAATGATTACGCCTTC.

V and J are TRBV9 and TRBJ2-2, with D possibly being TRBD1 or TRBD2 (5 bases each). Trimming pared 4 bases from V and 5 bases from J, leaving 15 bases between. The CDR3 is 15 amino acids. CDR1 is SGDLS and CDR2 is YYNGEE in the germline V gene. Here the CDR3 DNA reads TGTGCCAGCAGCATCCTCGGGGACGGGACCGGGGAGCTGTTTTTT. Its protein is CASSILGDGTGELFF.

This clone occurred once. The chain has TRBV11-2 and TRBJ1-6; D unresolved. The V gene lost 0 bases and the J gene lost 8 bases, with 11 bases spanning the gap. The CDR3 extends over 15 amino acids. Germline loops: CDR1 SGHAT, CDR2 FQNNGV. The CDR3: CASSLEASVDSPLHF. For the CDR3, the DNA is TGTGCCAGCAGCTTAGAGGCATCGGTCGATTCACCCCTCCACTTT.

The rearrangement uses TRBV11-1 and TRBJ2-1; D is unclear. The V gene's germline CDR1 is SGHAT and CDR2 FQDESV (reference sequence). This CDR3 region has 12 residues. Deletions cut 3 bases from V and 6 bases from J, with 6 bases between. The CDR3 loop reads CASSLGFNEQFF. The CDR3 DNA is TGTGCCAGCAGCTTGGGATTCAATGAGCAGTTCTTC.

Written as DNA, the CDR3 is TGTGCCAGCAGTGATACGGGTTGGGGAACAGATACGCAGTATTTT. Protein product: CASSDTGWGTDTQYF. The rearrangement uses TRBV6-1 and TRBJ2-3; no reliable D call. Trimming pared 3 bases from V and 3 bases from J, leaving 13 bases between. Germline V CDR1 and CDR2: MNHNS, SASEGT. There are 15 residues in the CDR3.

This rearrangement joins TRBV7-9 to TRBJ2-1; D possibly corresponds to TRBD2 (5 bases). V lost 3 bases and J lost 1, with 7 bases in between. CDR1 SEHNR and CDR2 FQNEAQ come from the germline V gene (reference sequence). The CDR3 covers 14 residues. CDR3 region: CASSFAGSYNEQFF. The CDR3 nucleotides read TGTGCCAGCAGCTTCGCGGGTTCCTACAATGAGCAGTTCTTC.

V is TRBV2 and J is TRBJ2-6; D is unresolved. Germline CDR1 SNHLY, CDR2 FYNNEI. V was cut by 5 bases and J by 2 bases, with 10 bases left in between. The CDR3 runs to 15 residues. The CDR3 loop reads CASSFTQAGANVLTF. DNA for the CDR3: TGTGCCAGCAGTTTTACGCAGGCTGGGGCCAACGTCCTGACTTTC. Variable domain in full (rest from reference TRBV2 and TRBJ2-6): EPEVTQTPSHQVTQMGQEVILRCVPISNHLYFYWYRQILGQKVEFLVSFYNNEISEKSEIFDDQFSVERPDGSNFTLKIRSTKLEDSAMYFCASSFTQAGANVLTFGAGSRLTVL.

The chain uses TRBV28 and TRBJ1-1; weak D call: TRBD1 (5 bases). The CDR3 is 13 amino acids. The ends were cut back, 3 bases at V and 5 bases at J, with 10 bases in the middle. Looked up from germline, CDR1 is MDHEN and CDR2 is SYDVKM. CDR3 loop: CASSLGGGTEAFF. DNA for the CDR3: TGTGCCAGCAGTTTGGGGGGGGGAACTGAAGCTTTCTTT. Drawing the rest from reference TRBV28 and TRBJ1-1, the complete variable domain is DVKVTQSSRYLVKRTGEKVFLECVQDMDHENMFWYRQDPGLGLRLIYFSYDVKMKEKGDIPEGYSVSREKKERFSLILESASTNQTSMYLCASSLGGGTEAFFGQGTRLTVV.